The 30 T cell receptor beta chains given below trace back to one sample, sequenced in a study of CD8 T cells in ankylosing spondylitis. TCRdb reprocessed the 5' RACE reads via MiXCR and lists one record per CDR3 protein. The table lists roughly 60,000 distinct CDR3 sequences, 6% to 8% of them singletons. Sequenced material: synovial fluid, either unsorted or a sorted T cell fraction (not recorded which). These receptors were taken from a male donor with ankylosing spondylitis.

There are many counts of this clonotype. This chain uses TRBV25-1 with TRBJ1-1; TRBD1 aligns across 8 bases. This CDR3 contains 15 residues. Germline V CDR1 and CDR2: MGHDK, SYGVNS. V lost 7 bases, J lost 6 bases, and 13 bases stayed unmatched. In DNA, the CDR3 is TGTGCCAGCACCCAGGCCGGGACAGGTTCGTCTGAAGCTTTCTTT. Translated: CASTQAGTGSSEAFF.

This clonotype has ten or more counts. V usage is TRBV15 and J usage is TRBJ2-7, with TRBD2 as a possible D gene (6 bases). The germline CDR1 and CDR2 sequences are LNHNV and YYDKDF (reference sequence). The CDR3 is made up of 12 amino acids. V shed 0 bases and J shed 7 bases, with 7 bases lying between them. This chain's CDR3 is CATSRDREEQYF. The CDR3 DNA sequence: TGTGCCACCAGCAGAGATCGGGAGGAGCAGTACTTC.

The chain employs TRBV5-1 and TRBJ2-2; D is perhaps TRBD2 (5 bases). Trimming cost V 4 bases and J 1 base, with 14 bases left between them. Germline loops: CDR1 SGHRS, CDR2 YFSETQ. There are 16 residues in the CDR3. CDR3 nucleotides: TGCGCCAGCAGCCCGAGGACGGGGTTGAACACCGGGGAGCTGTTTTTT. It encodes CASSPRTGLNTGELFF.

This clonotype has a count of ten or more. V is TRBV11-3 and J is TRBJ2-1; 7 bases map to TRBD2. With 5 bases clipped from V and 4 bases from J, the junction kept 8 bases outside the gene matches. CDR1 and CDR2 from the germline V gene are SGHNT and YENEEA. The CDR3 is made up of 15 amino acids. The DNA for the CDR3 is TGTGCCAGCAGCGAAGGGAGGGGAACATACAATGAGCAGTTCTTC. This translates into CASSEGRGTYNEQFF.

The rearrangement uses TRBV7-2 and TRBJ2-7, with D perhaps TRBD2 (5 bases). This CDR3 is 16 amino acids long. Germline values: CDR1 SGHTA, CDR2 FQGNSA. V was trimmed by 4 bases and J by 2 bases, leaving 18 bases between them. Here the CDR3 DNA reads TGTGCCAGCAGCTCCGTTTTTAGAGGGCTCACCTACGAGCAGTACTTC. Protein product: CASSSVFRGLTYEQYF.

This clonotype was seen at least ten times. The chain has TRBV12-3 or TRBV12-4 and TRBJ2-1, with 10 nucleotides matching TRBD2. The CDR3 has 15 amino acids. With V trimmed by 5 bases and J by 6 bases, 7 bases remained unmatched. CDR3 in amino acids: CASSPSGSRVNEQFF. The DNA for the CDR3 is TGTGCCAGCAGTCCTAGCGGGAGCAGGGTCAATGAGCAGTTCTTC.

This clonotype was detected ten times or more. V usage is TRBV5-1 and J usage is TRBJ2-1; D is possibly TRBD1 (5 bases). CDR1 is SGHRS, CDR2 YFSETQ, per germline. Trimming removed 0 bases at V and 10 bases at J, with 11 bases between. This CDR3 region has 13 residues. In nucleotides, the CDR3 is TGCGCCAGCAGCTTGGACAGGCACGGGGAGCAGTTCTTC. It specifies CASSLDRHGEQFF.

In its sample, this clonotype was seen a few times. This chain connects TRBV14 to TRBJ2-1; TRBD2 aligns across 11 bases. The CDR3 runs 16 residues. V lost 4 bases, J lost 4 bases, and 6 bases stayed unmatched. Germline CDR1 SGHDN, CDR2 FVKESK. CDR3 coding DNA: TGTGCCAGCAGCCGGAGACTAGCGGGGCTATACAATGAGCAGTTCTTC. This codes for CASSRRLAGLYNEQFF.

This clonotype was seen repeatedly, ten times or more. The V gene is TRBV29-1, the J gene TRBJ1-1, with D hard to call. V lost 6 bases, J lost 0 bases, and 5 bases lay in between. The CDR3 runs to 11 residues. Germline lookup yields CDR1 SQVTM and CDR2 ANQGSEA. The CDR3 DNA reads TGCAGCGTGACGGTGAACACTGAAGCTTTCTTT. It translates to CSVTVNTEAFF.

V and J are TRBV30 and TRBJ2-3, with 7 bases fitting TRBD2. CDR3 length equals 12 residues. V lost 5 bases to trimming and J lost 5 bases; unmatched junction nucleotides: 4. The germline gives CDR1 GTSNPN, CDR2 SVGIG (reference sequence). As DNA, the CDR3 is TGTGCCTGGGGCGGGAGACTAGATACGCAGTATTTT. It specifies CAWGGRLDTQYF.

This clonotype has a count of ten or more. The chain is built from TRBV5-1 and TRBJ2-7; 10 bases match TRBD2. From germline, CDR1 is SGHRS and CDR2 YFSETQ. The J segment lost 2 bases and the V segment lost 0 bases, leaving 5 bases of the junction unmatched. This CDR3 comprises 16 residues. The CDR3 is CASSLVLAGATYEQYF. For the CDR3, the DNA is TGCGCCAGCAGCTTGGTCCTAGCGGGAGCAACCTACGAGCAGTACTTC.

This clonotype was seen ten or more times. V is TRBV25-1 and J is TRBJ1-1; D gene unclear. This CDR3 is built from 14 residues. The V and J ends lost 5 bases and 4 bases respectively, with 14 bases between them. Per the germline V gene, CDR1 is MGHDK and CDR2 is SYGVNS. In nucleotides, the CDR3 is TGTGCCAGCAGTCGCGATATCGGTAGCACTGAAGCTTTCTTT. It yields the protein CASSRDIGSTEAFF.

This clonotype occurred many times. The rearrangement uses TRBV7-8 and TRBJ2-5; D is undetermined. Germline V gene sequence: CDR1 SGHVS, CDR2 FQNEAQ. Trimming removed 1 base from V and 5 bases from J, with 11 bases in between. The CDR3 loop spans 14 amino acids. The CDR3 sequence: CASSLGRQIETQYF. DNA of the CDR3: TGTGCCAGCAGCTTAGGGCGGCAGATTGAGACCCAGTACTTC.

This clonotype was observed at least ten times. The chain uses TRBV28 and TRBJ2-7; a possible D gene is TRBD1 (6 bases). Trimming took 5 bases from V and 7 from J, leaving 18 bases between them. The V gene's germline CDR1 is MDHEN and CDR2 SYDVKM. The CDR3 consists of 14 residues. CDR3 coding DNA: TGTGCCAGCAGTATACAGGGTCCGGCCGGGGAGCAGTACTTC. The encoded protein is CASSIQGPAGEQYF.

This clonotype showed up many times. The V call is TRBV20-1, the J call TRBJ2-7, with D hard to call. The CDR3 is 15 residues long. Germline V gene lookup returns CDR1 DFQATT and CDR2 SNEGSKA (reference sequence). V gave up 0 bases and J gave up 0 bases, with 12 bases separating them. CDR3 sequence reads: CSARDQSSFSYEQYF. In DNA, the CDR3 is TGCAGTGCTAGAGATCAGTCCTCCTTCTCCTACGAGCAGTACTTC.

This rearrangement joins TRBV3-1 to TRBJ2-2; D gene ambiguous. The ends were cut back, 4 bases at V and 4 bases at J, with 4 bases in the middle. Looked up from germline, CDR1 is LGHDT and CDR2 is YNNKEL (reference sequence). The CDR3 runs to 12 residues. The CDR3 reads CASSPVTGELFF. CDR3 DNA sequence: TGTGCCAGCAGCCCGGTCACCGGGGAGCTGTTTTTT.

Ten or more counts support this clonotype. In nucleotides, the CDR3 is TGTGCCAGCAGTGGCCCCGCCGGGCAGTACTTC. Residues: CASSGPAGQYF. This rearrangement joins TRBV25-1 to TRBJ2-7; D remains unclear. The CDR3 has 11 residues. Germline CDR1 and CDR2: MGHDK and SYGVNS. Trimming removed 4 bases from V and 9 bases from J, with 10 bases in between.

This clonotype was recorded many times. The chain combines TRBV11-2 with TRBJ2-7; D uncertain. V was clipped by 5 bases and J by 2 bases, with 7 bases between them. This CDR3 contains 12 residues. The germline CDR1 and CDR2 sequences are SGHAT and FQNNGV. The CDR3 loop is CASSLLPYEQYF. The CDR3 nucleotides read TGTGCCAGCAGCCTCCTTCCCTACGAGCAGTACTTC.

This clonotype has a count of ten or more. V usage is TRBV9 and J usage is TRBJ2-7; 7 nucleotides match TRBD1. CDR1 is SGDLS, CDR2 YYNGEE, per germline. J was trimmed by 5 bases and V by 4 bases; bases with no gene match: 9. CDR3 length: 14 residues. CDR3 sequence reads: CASSPTGFAHEQYF. DNA of the CDR3: TGTGCCAGCAGCCCGACAGGGTTCGCCCACGAGCAGTACTTC.

This clonotype has at least ten counts. CDR3 in DNA: TGTGCCATCAGTGAAGGGTCCGGGCCCTACGAGCAGTACTTC. Translated: CAISEGSGPYEQYF. This rearrangement joins TRBV10-3 to TRBJ2-7, with no clear D. There are 14 residues in the CDR3. Trimming pared 3 bases from V and 2 bases from J, leaving 11 bases between. Germline-derived CDR1 and CDR2 are ENHRY and SYGVKD.

This clonotype appeared many times. This chain connects TRBV21-1 to TRBJ2-2; the table calls TRBD2, which could not be checked here. TRBV21-1 is a known pseudogene. The CDR3 covers 17 residues. As DNA, the CDR3 is TGTGCCAGCAGCCAAGACGGACTAGTGAGGAACACCGGGGAGCTGTTTTTT. Residues: CASSQDGLVRNTGELFF.

The V gene is TRBV6-2 or TRBV6-3, the J gene TRBJ2-5, with D tentatively TRBD2 (6 bases). Germline V lookup: CDR1 MNHEY, CDR2 SVGEGT. CDR3 length: 15 residues. The V gene lost 2 bases and the J gene lost 5 bases, with 15 bases spanning the gap. DNA for the CDR3: TGTGCCAGCAGTTACCAGGGTACCGCGGGGGAGACCCAGTACTTC. It codes for CASSYQGTAGETQYF.

The sample holds a few counts of this clonotype. The chain recombines TRBV6-1 with TRBJ2-1; 8 positions match TRBD1. This CDR3 has 13 amino acids. Germline V gives CDR1 MNHNS, CDR2 SASEGT. The V gene end was trimmed by 6 bases and the J gene end by 13 bases; junction bases not matched to a gene: 11. CDR3 amino acids: CASSSPGQDSQFF. Written as DNA, the CDR3 is TGTGCCAGCAGCTCCCCGGGACAGGATTCCCAGTTCTTC.

V usage is TRBV5-5 and J usage is TRBJ1-4, with TRBD1 matching over 11 bases. The V gene end was trimmed by 6 bases and the J gene end by 0 bases; junction bases not matched to a gene: 4. The CDR3 runs 16 residues. CDR1 is SGHKS and CDR2 is YYEKEE in the germline V gene (reference sequence). The CDR3, as DNA: TGTGCCAGCACCATGGGACAGGGGGCAACTAATGAAAAACTGTTTTTT. Protein product: CASTMGQGATNEKLFF.

The chain joins TRBV5-6 to TRBJ1-6, with TRBD1 identical over 9 bases. CDR1 and CDR2 from the germline V gene are SGHDT and YYEEEE. The CDR3 sequence is 20 residues long. J gave up 1 base and V 10 bases, and 21 bases lay outside the gene matches. This CDR3 is CAGSPLPGTGFGSYNSPLHF. CDR3 coding DNA: TGTGCCGGAAGCCCCCTCCCCGGGACAGGGTTTGGATCCTATAATTCACCCCTCCACTTT.

Only a few counts were recorded for this clonotype. The V call is TRBV20-1, the J call TRBJ1-5, with TRBD1 matching over 8 bases. Germline CDR1 and CDR2: DFQATT and SNEGSKA (reference sequence). The CDR3 spans 15 residues. V was clipped by 5 bases and J by 4 bases; unmatched bases: 10. CDR3 residues: CSAHSRQGWNQPQHF. In DNA, the CDR3 is TGCAGTGCTCACTCACGACAGGGGTGGAATCAGCCCCAGCATTTT.

The sample holds many counts of this clonotype. The chain's CDR3 is CASTSRTGVGELFF. In DNA form, the CDR3 reads TGTGCCAGCACTTCCAGGACAGGGGTGGGGGAGCTGTTTTTT. The rearrangement uses TRBV12-3 or TRBV12-4 and TRBJ2-2; TRBD1 aligns across 9 bases. J gave up 8 bases and V 7 bases, and 8 bases lay outside the gene matches. The CDR3 totals 14 residues.

The sample holds many counts of this clonotype. The chain uses TRBV2 and TRBJ2-1; 11 nucleotides line up with TRBD2. The CDR3 is 18 amino acids. CDR1 and CDR2 (germline): SNHLY, FYNNEI. J gave up 4 bases and V 3 bases, and 11 bases lay outside the gene matches. In nucleotides, the CDR3 is TGTGCCAGCAGTGATCCAACTAGCGGGAGTCAAAAGTACAATGAGCAGTTCTTC. It specifies CASSDPTSGSQKYNEQFF. The full variable domain, in which reference TRBV2 and TRBJ2-1 provide the parts outside the CDR3, is EPEVTQTPSHQVTQMGQEVILRCVPISNHLYFYWYRQILGQKVEFLVSFYNNEISEKSEIFDDQFSVERPDGSNFTLKIRSTKLEDSAMYFCASSDPTSGSQKYNEQFFGPGTRLTVL.

This clonotype has a count of ten or more. In DNA form, the CDR3 reads TGTGCCAGCAGCCGCGCGGTAGCGGCCTACGAGCAGTACTTC. This sequence encodes CASSRAVAAYEQYF. The V gene is TRBV11-2, the J gene TRBJ2-7, with a tentative D call TRBD2 (6 bases). The CDR3 contains 14 residues. Trimming took 5 bases from V and 2 from J, leaving 13 bases between them. Germline CDR1 is SGHAT and CDR2 is FQNNGV.

This clonotype has ten or more counts. The rearrangement joins TRBV7-2 to TRBJ1-1, with a possible D match to TRBD1 (6 bases). Germline-derived CDR1 and CDR2 are SGHTA and FQGNSA. This CDR3 spans 14 amino acids. Trimming stripped 4 bases from V and 7 bases from J, with 16 bases between. CDR3 DNA: TGTGCCAGCAGCTCCTACAGGGCGGGGAATGAAGCTTTCTTT. Its translation: CASSSYRAGNEAFF.